Each of the 11 T cell receptor beta chains below was sequenced from the same sample in a study of response to subunit inactivated influenza vaccine. TCRdb ran MiXCR on the RT-PCR reads and lists one entry per CDR3 protein. The profile covers about 540,000 distinct CDR3 sequences, with approximately 24% appearing a single time and roughly 2.8% taken by the ten largest. These sequences were also reported in another study, on T cells expressing NK-cell markers. In that study: The authors made TCR beta cDNA libraries by 5'RACE template switching. This switching added a universal primer site and UMIs.

Sequences were derived from CD4+ T cells sorted from PBMCs, sampled roughly 12 days after vaccination. These receptors came from a man aged 50 to 60 who received an inactivated influenza vaccine.

Concerning this clonotype: A much larger clone differs from this one at a single base, so this may be a read error. This sequence joins TRBV10-3 and TRBJ2-3, with TRBD1 matching 7 bases. Germline V gene lookup returns CDR1 ENHRY and CDR2 SYGVKD. Losses at the gene ends were 6 bases for V and 0 bases for J; bases not matched to a gene: 3. This CDR3 contains 14 residues. The CDR3 loop is CAISPGQSTDTQYF. In DNA form, the CDR3 reads TGTGCCATCAGCCCGGGACAGAGCACAGATACGCAGTATTTT.

This clonotype was detected only a few times. This rearrangement joins TRBV29-1 to TRBJ2-1, with TRBD1 identical over 9 bases. The germline CDR1 and CDR2 sequences are SQVTM and ANQGSEA. CDR3 length: 15 amino acids. The J segment lost 0 bases and the V segment lost 4 bases, leaving 4 bases of the junction unmatched. CDR3 nucleotide sequence: TGCAGCGTTGCCGGGACAGGGAGCTCCTACAATGAGCAGTTCTTC. Protein product: CSVAGTGSSYNEQFF.

V gene TRBV4-1 combines with J gene TRBJ1-5, with D possibly matching TRBD1 (5 bases). In germline, CDR1 is MGHRA, CDR2 YSYEKL. The CDR3 is 15 residues long. Trimming removed 4 bases at V and 6 bases at J, with 16 bases between. The CDR3 loop is CASSRLAGTSQPQHF. The CDR3 nucleotides read TGCGCCAGCAGCCGTCTGGCAGGGACTAGTCAGCCCCAGCATTTT.

DNA of the CDR3: TGCAGCGTTGAGGATGTCGGAAGATTTCCGGGCTACACCTTC. It is translated as CSVEDVGRFPGYTF. The rearrangement uses TRBV29-1 and TRBJ1-2, with D uncertain. CDR3 length: 14 amino acids. From germline, CDR1 is SQVTM and CDR2 ANQGSEA. V was pared by 3 bases and J by 8 bases, with 19 bases between.

The chain carries TRBV11-3 and TRBJ2-7, with D perhaps matching TRBD1 or TRBD2 (5 bases each). Trimming stripped 4 bases from V and 4 bases from J, with 11 bases between. This CDR3 has 13 amino acids. Germline V CDR1 and CDR2: SGHNT, YENEEA. The CDR3 reads CASSSRDGYEQYF. The CDR3 nucleotides are TGTGCCAGCAGCTCCAGGGACGGTTACGAGCAGTACTTC.

This clonotype was seen once. The V and J genes are TRBV7-2 and TRBJ1-2, with no clear D. V lost 5 bases to trimming and J lost 4 bases, with 11 bases between them. CDR1 and CDR2 (germline): SGHTA, FQGNSA. This CDR3 spans 13 amino acids. CDR3 nucleotides: TGTGCCAGCAGCCCTCGGGTGGGCTATGGCTACACCTTC. Residues: CASSPRVGYGYTF.

This clonotype was seen ten or more times. V gene TRBV5-5 combines with J gene TRBJ2-5; tentatively, D is TRBD2 (5 bases). The CDR3 spans 12 residues. V lost 4 bases and J 5 bases, leaving 9 bases between the germline ends. Germline CDR1 SGHKS, CDR2 YYEKEE (reference sequence). CDR3 protein: CASSALAETQYF. CDR3 nucleotides: TGTGCCAGCAGCGCCCTAGCTGAGACCCAGTACTTC.

This clonotype was counted many times. Here the CDR3 reads CASSLEGSTDTQYF. In nucleotides, the CDR3 is TGTGCCAGCAGCTTAGAGGGAAGCACAGATACGCAGTATTTT. The rearrangement uses TRBV11-2 and TRBJ2-3; D gene unclear. The CDR3 totals 14 residues. Trimming removed 0 bases from V and 0 bases from J, with 4 bases in between. Looked up from germline, CDR1 is SGHAT and CDR2 is FQNNGV.

This clonotype has just a few counts. The rearrangement joins TRBV28 to TRBJ2-3, with D perhaps TRBD1 (5 bases). Trimming removed 4 bases from V and 3 bases from J, with 11 bases in between. CDR1 and CDR2 from the germline V gene are MDHEN and SYDVKM. The CDR3 is made up of 14 amino acids. The CDR3 bases are TGTGCCAGCAGTTGGTCGGCAGGGACAGATACGCAGTATTTT. It yields the protein CASSWSAGTDTQYF.

This clonotype was observed a few times. The chain uses TRBV20-1 and TRBJ2-5; 7 positions agree with TRBD2. Unmatched junction bases numbered 13, after V lost 6 bases and J lost 3 bases. The CDR3 is 15 residues long. Germline V gene sequence: CDR1 DFQATT, CDR2 SNEGSKA (reference sequence). The CDR3: CSAFKSGTTKETQYF. As DNA, the CDR3 is TGCAGTGCCTTCAAGAGCGGGACTACCAAAGAGACCCAGTACTTC.

J is TRBJ1-1 and V is TRBV20-1, with D maybe TRBD1 (6 bases). This CDR3 is 14 amino acids long. Deletions cut 1 base from V and 2 bases from J, with 11 bases between. Germline values: CDR1 DFQATT, CDR2 SNEGSKA (reference sequence). CDR3 amino acids: CSARADRINTEAFF. DNA of the CDR3: TGCAGTGCTAGAGCGGACAGAATAAACACTGAAGCTTTCTTT.